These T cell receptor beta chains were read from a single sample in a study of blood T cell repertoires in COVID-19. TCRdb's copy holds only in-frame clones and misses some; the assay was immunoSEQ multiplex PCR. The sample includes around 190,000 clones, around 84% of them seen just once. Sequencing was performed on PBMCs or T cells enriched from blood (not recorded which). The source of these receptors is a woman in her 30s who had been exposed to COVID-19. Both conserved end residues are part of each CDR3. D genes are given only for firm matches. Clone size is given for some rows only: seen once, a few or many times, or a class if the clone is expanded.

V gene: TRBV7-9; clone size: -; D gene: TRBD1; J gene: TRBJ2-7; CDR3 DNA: TGTGCCAGCACCCACGAGGGCAGGGGGCACGAGCAGTACTTC; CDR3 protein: CASTHEGRGHEQYF
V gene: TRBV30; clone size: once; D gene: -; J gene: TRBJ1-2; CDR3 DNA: TGTGCCGGTGGGCAGGGAAGAAGGAACACCTTC; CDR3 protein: CAGGQGRRNTF
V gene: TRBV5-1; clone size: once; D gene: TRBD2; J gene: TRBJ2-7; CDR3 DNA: TGCGCCAGCAGCTTAGGAGGCGGGGGATCCTACGAGCAGTACTTC; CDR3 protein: CASSLGGGGSYEQYF
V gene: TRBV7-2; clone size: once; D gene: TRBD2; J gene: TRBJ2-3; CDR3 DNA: TGTGCCAGCAGCTTCTCCGGGACTAGCGGGGAAGATACGCAGTATTTT; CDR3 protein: CASSFSGTSGEDTQYF
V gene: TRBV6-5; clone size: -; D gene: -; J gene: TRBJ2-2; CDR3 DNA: TGTGCCATCTACTCTCGGGCCGGGGAGCTGTTTTTT; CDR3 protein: CAIYSRAGELFF
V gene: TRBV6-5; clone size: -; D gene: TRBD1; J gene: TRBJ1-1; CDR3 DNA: TGTGCCAGCAGTTGGACAGGGGACACTGAAGCTTTCTTT; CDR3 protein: CASSWTGDTEAFF
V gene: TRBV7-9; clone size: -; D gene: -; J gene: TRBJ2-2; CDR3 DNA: TGTGCCAGCAGCTTCGGGATTAACACCGGGGAGCTGTTTTTT; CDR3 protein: CASSFGINTGELFF
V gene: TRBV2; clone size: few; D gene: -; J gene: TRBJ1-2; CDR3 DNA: TGTGCCAGCAGTGTATTCGTCGTGGGGGCTCAAAGCTACACCTTC; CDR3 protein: CASSVFVVGAQSYTF
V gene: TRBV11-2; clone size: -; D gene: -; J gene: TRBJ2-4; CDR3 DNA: TGTGCCAGCAGCCAGGAGGGAGGCATTCAGTACTTC; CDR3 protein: CASSQEGGIQYF
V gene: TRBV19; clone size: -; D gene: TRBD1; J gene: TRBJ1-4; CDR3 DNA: TGTGCCAGTAGTAAAGACGGGACAGGGGATAGAAAACTGTTTTTT; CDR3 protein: CASSKDGTGDRKLFF
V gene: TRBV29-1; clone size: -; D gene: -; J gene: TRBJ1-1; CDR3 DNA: TGCAGCGCCTATACTAGCAGGAACACTGAAGCTTTCTTT; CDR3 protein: CSAYTSRNTEAFF
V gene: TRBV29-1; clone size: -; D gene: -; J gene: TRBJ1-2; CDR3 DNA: TGCAGCGTTGAAGATCTGACAGGCAGCCGCAGGGGCTACACCTTC; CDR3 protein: CSVEDLTGSRRGYTF
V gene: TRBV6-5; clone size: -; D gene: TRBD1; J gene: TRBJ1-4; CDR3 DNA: TGTGCCAGCAGTTACTCGATCTGGGACAGGGACCAAAAACTGTTTTTT; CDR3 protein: CASSYSIWDRDQKLFF